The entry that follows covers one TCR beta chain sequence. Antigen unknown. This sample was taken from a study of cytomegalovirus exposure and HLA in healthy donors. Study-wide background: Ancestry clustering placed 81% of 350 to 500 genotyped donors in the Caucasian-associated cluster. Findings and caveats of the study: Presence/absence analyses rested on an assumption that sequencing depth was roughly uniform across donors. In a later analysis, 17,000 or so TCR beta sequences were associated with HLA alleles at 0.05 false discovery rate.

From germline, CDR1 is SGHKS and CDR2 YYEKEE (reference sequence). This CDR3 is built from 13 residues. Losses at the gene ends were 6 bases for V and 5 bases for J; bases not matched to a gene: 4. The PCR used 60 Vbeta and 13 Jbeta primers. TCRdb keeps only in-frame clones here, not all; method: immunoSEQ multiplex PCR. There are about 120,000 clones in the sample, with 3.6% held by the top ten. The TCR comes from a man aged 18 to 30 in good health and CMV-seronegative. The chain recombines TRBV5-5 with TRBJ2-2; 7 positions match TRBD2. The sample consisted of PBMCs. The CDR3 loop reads CASTLGGTGELFF. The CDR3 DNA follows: TGTGCCAGCACCCTCGGGGGGACCGGGGAGCTGTTTTTT.